This T cell receptor beta chain was sequenced during a study of cytomegalovirus exposure and HLA in healthy donors. Overall study findings and caveats: Sequences of the TCR beta chain were said to predict the HLA-A and HLA-B alleles of most subjects accurately. Earlier analysis found most TCR beta V segments productive about 90% or about 30% of the time.

PCR involved 60 Vbeta and 13 Jbeta primers. The data were produced by immunoSEQ multiplex PCR, yet TCRdb's version contains in-frame clones alone and is incomplete. Among 130,000 or so clones listed, around four fifths were seen once. This clone has only one observation. Its antigen is unidentified. Germline V CDR1 and CDR2: MNHEY, SMNVEV (reference sequence). This CDR3 has 17 residues. Trimming took off 6 bases at V and 0 bases at J, with 17 bases between the two ends. The gene calls are TRBV27 and TRBJ1-4, with D perhaps TRBD1 (5 bases). The source material was PBMCs. This receptor was obtained from a male donor in good health and CMV-seronegative. The DNA of the CDR3 is TGTGCCAGCAGCCCCGGTGGGGCTCTCGCAACTAATGAAAAACTGTTTTTT. This translates into CASSPGGALATNEKLFF.